This is a list of T cell receptor beta chains from one sample in a study of blood T cell repertoires in COVID-19. Clones were sequenced by immunoSEQ multiplex PCR, and TCRdb holds only the in-frame ones, with some missing. The table records nearly 90,000 clones, 80% to 90% of them present only once. Material for sequencing was peripheral blood. The receptors come from an elderly man with acute or convalescent COVID-19. The CDR3 runs from the conserved cysteine through the conserved F or W. A D gene is named only where the DNA matches it firmly. Clone size, where shown, is once, few, many, or a class for clones that have expanded.

size	V	D	J	CDR3	DNA
NA	TRBV5-1	NA	TRBJ2-3	CASSLEGAHGSQYF	TGCGCCAGCAGCTTGGAGGGAGCTCACGGATCGCAGTATTTT
once	TRBV19	NA	TRBJ1-2	CASSIEARGLGYTF	TGTGCCAGTAGTATAGAGGCCAGAGGGCTTGGCTACACCTTC
NA	TRBV30	TRBD2	TRBJ2-3	CAWESGSDGDTQYF	TGTGCCTGGGAGAGCGGGAGTGATGGAGATACGCAGTATTTT
NA	TRBV7-8	NA	TRBJ2-1	CASSLVAFEVNEQFF	TGTGCCAGCAGCTTAGTAGCTTTTGAGGTCAATGAGCAGTTCTTC
NA	TRBV9	NA	TRBJ1-5	CASSVGPGLQPQHF	TGTGCCAGCAGCGTAGGCCCAGGGCTTCAGCCCCAGCATTTT
NA	TRBV7-2	NA	TRBJ1-5	CASSLNGASNQPQHF	TGTGCCAGCAGCTTAAATGGGGCAAGCAATCAGCCCCAGCATTTT
once	TRBV5-8	NA	TRBJ1-5	CASSLAGQVQPQHF	TGTGCCAGCAGCTTGGCCGGTCAGGTTCAGCCCCAGCATTTT
NA	TRBV5-1	TRBD1	TRBJ2-5	CASSDATGSQETQYF	TGCGCCAGCAGCGACGCGACAGGGAGCCAAGAGACCCAGTACTTC
NA	TRBV11-2	NA	TRBJ2-3	CASSLANPVGTDTQYF	TGTGCCAGCAGCTTAGCCAACCCGGTGGGCACAGATACGCAGTATTTT
NA	TRBV7-3	NA	TRBJ1-1	CASSLTPQGTTEAFF	TGTGCCAGCAGCTTAACGCCTCAGGGAACCACTGAAGCTTTCTTT
few	TRBV4-2	TRBD1	TRBJ2-2	CASSQGTGGAGELFF	TGTGCCAGCAGCCAAGGGACAGGGGGCGCCGGGGAGCTGTTTTTT
once	TRBV5-1	NA	TRBJ1-6	CASSLAGVTYNSPLHF	TGCGCCAGCAGCTTGGCGGGGGTTACCTATAATTCACCCCTCCACTTT
NA	TRBV5-8	TRBD1	TRBJ1-5	CASSLKGTGGQPQHF	TGTGCCAGCAGCCTGAAAGGGACAGGGGGCCAGCCCCAGCATTTT
NA	TRBV5-1	TRBD1	TRBJ1-1	CASSLGGTGSFTEAFF	TGCGCCAGCAGCTTGGGGGGGACAGGGAGCTTCACTGAAGCTTTCTTT
NA	TRBV6-4	TRBD1	TRBJ2-1	CASSTGTGVGNEQFF	TGTGCCAGCAGTACCGGGACAGGGGTAGGCAATGAGCAGTTCTTC
NA	TRBV5-1	TRBD2	TRBJ2-7	CASSPTSGSSYEQYF	TGCGCCAGCAGCCCAACTAGCGGGAGCTCCTACGAGCAGTACTTC
NA	TRBV5-1	TRBD2	TRBJ2-1	CASSLGLAGGRDEQFF	TGCGCCAGCAGCTTGGGACTAGCGGGAGGGCGGGATGAGCAGTTCTTC
NA	TRBV3-1/TRBV3-2	NA	TRBJ1-5	CASSPLGAINQPQHF	TGTGCCAGCAGCCCCCTGGGGGCGATTAATCAGCCCCAGCATTTT
few	TRBV6-1	NA	TRBJ1-6	CASSEGGTGNSPLHF	TGTGCCAGCAGTGAAGGAGGCACGGGGAATTCACCCCTCCACTTT
NA	TRBV4-1	NA	TRBJ1-5	CASSQDTGRSGNQPQHF	TGCGCCAGCAGCCAAGATACAGGCCGGTCAGGCAATCAGCCCCAGCATTTT
NA	TRBV11-2	NA	TRBJ1-1	CASSFQIQGEAFF	TGTGCCAGCAGCTTCCAGATCCAGGGGGAAGCTTTCTTT
NA	TRBV5-8	TRBD1	TRBJ2-7	CASSFRGPNEQYF	TGTGCCAGCAGCTTTAGGGGGCCCAACGAGCAGTACTTC
NA	TRBV13	NA	TRBJ2-1	CASSLGAVGYNEQFF	TGTGCCAGCAGCTTGGGAGCCGTAGGTTACAATGAGCAGTTCTTC
NA	TRBV11-2	NA	TRBJ1-2	CASSLDGGGSPLSYTF	TGTGCCAGCAGCTTAGATGGGGGAGGTTCCCCATTAAGCTACACCTTC
NA	TRBV5-1	NA	TRBJ1-3	CASSLAGSLGNTIYF	TGCGCCAGCAGCTTGGCCGGGTCCCTCGGAAACACCATATATTTT
NA	TRBV18	NA	TRBJ2-2	CASSPPTNTGELFF	TGTGCCAGCTCACCCCCAACGAACACCGGGGAGCTGTTTTTT
NA	TRBV5-5	NA	TRBJ2-3	CASSLPLAASTDTQYF	TGTGCCAGCAGCTTGCCCTTAGCGGCTAGCACAGATACGCAGTATTTT
NA	TRBV28	NA	TRBJ2-4	CASSPEREFAKNIQYF	TGTGCCAGCAGTCCTGAACGGGAATTCGCCAAAAACATTCAGTACTTC
few	TRBV13	NA	TRBJ1-3	CASSQGIGNTIYF	TGTGCCAGCAGCCAGGGAATTGGAAACACCATATATTTT
NA	TRBV10-1	NA	TRBJ2-2	CASSESISGITGELFF	TGCGCCAGCAGTGAGTCGATCTCAGGGATCACCGGGGAGCTGTTTTTT
few	TRBV10-2	NA	TRBJ2-1	CASSEGLAYNEQFF	TGCGCCAGCAGTGAGGGGCTAGCGTACAATGAGCAGTTCTTC
NA	TRBV5-8	NA	TRBJ1-2	CASSPGTVPETLYGYTF	TGTGCCAGCAGCCCAGGGACTGTACCGGAAACTCTCTATGGCTACACCTTC
NA	TRBV7-8	TRBD1	TRBJ2-1	CATCIQGAYDEQFF	TGTGCCACCTGCATACAGGGGGCGTACGATGAGCAGTTCTTC
NA	TRBV7-3	TRBD2	TRBJ2-5	CASSPGLAGGRGETQYF	TGTGCCAGCAGCCCCGGACTAGCGGGGGGTAGGGGAGAGACCCAGTACTTC
NA	TRBV24-1	TRBD1	TRBJ2-3	CATSVTGGGTDTQYF	TGTGCCACCAGTGTTACAGGGGGAGGCACAGATACGCAGTATTTT
NA	TRBV3-1/TRBV3-2	TRBD1	TRBJ1-1	CASSQGDREWSEAFF	TGTGCCAGCAGCCAAGGGGACAGGGAGTGGAGTGAAGCTTTCTTT
NA	TRBV4-1	NA	TRBJ1-2	CASSLQDMQPTTSYGYTF	TGCGCCAGCAGCCTCCAAGATATGCAACCGACTACTAGCTATGGCTACACCTTC
few	TRBV30	TRBD1	TRBJ1-3	CASDRGENTIYF	TGTGCCTCGGACAGGGGAGAAAACACCATATATTTT
NA	TRBV5-1	NA	TRBJ2-7	CASSKGTVSYEQYF	TGCGCCAGCAGCAAAGGGACTGTCTCCTACGAGCAGTACTTC
NA	TRBV7-2	NA	TRBJ1-4	CASSRVGGDGPNEKLFF	TGTGCCAGCAGCAGAGTGGGAGGGGACGGACCTAATGAAAAACTGTTTTTT
NA	TRBV7-2	TRBD2	TRBJ2-3	CASSFGSGGVLDTQYF	TGTGCCAGCAGCTTTGGTAGCGGGGGGGTATTAGATACGCAGTATTTT
once	TRBV3-1/TRBV3-2	NA	TRBJ2-7	CASSLISYEQYF	TGTGCCAGCAGCCTAATCTCCTACGAGCAGTACTTC
NA	TRBV15	NA	TRBJ1-1	CATHPGGTHLTMNTEAFF	TGTGCCACCCACCCCGGGGGTACCCATTTGACCATGAACACTGAAGCTTTCTTT
NA	TRBV6-5	TRBD1	TRBJ1-2	CASSYLGQPNYGYTF	TGTGCCAGCAGTTACCTGGGACAGCCTAACTATGGCTACACCTTC
NA	TRBV6-1	NA	TRBJ1-2	CASSGGTARDIFYGYTF	TGTGCCAGCAGTGGGGGAACGGCCCGGGATATCTTTTATGGCTACACCTTC
NA	TRBV7-2	NA	TRBJ2-3	CASSTYSSTDTQYF	TGTGCCAGCAGTACCTATAGCAGCACAGATACGCAGTATTTT